Below, one T cell receptor beta chain is given with its context. What it binds is unknown. The junction and the germline gene differ at one end; a read error may be behind it. The record originates from a study of cytomegalovirus exposure and HLA in healthy donors. Study-level findings and limits: A later analysis by the authors found several of the most significant clusters apparently linked to common viral pathogens. Researchers catalogued roughly 150 TCR beta chains as cytomegalovirus-associated. The authors reported that TCR beta sequences could predict HLA-A and HLA-B alleles. These predictions were accurate for most subjects in the first cohort. The authors later found HLA-associated TCR beta chains more clonally expanded than equally common others.

PCR was performed using 60 Vbeta and 13 Jbeta primers. Generated by immunoSEQ multiplex PCR, the TCRdb table keeps only in-frame clones and is missing some. This table has roughly 60,000 clones, approximately 77% appearing once. CDR3 length: 12 amino acids. Germline V gene data show CDR1 as GTSNPN and CDR2 as SVGIG (reference sequence). The sequence was collected from a middle-aged woman in good health and CMV-seropositive. The sequencing sample was made of PBMCs. The chain combines TRBV30 with TRBJ1-3, with 8 bases matching TRBD1. The CDR3 protein is CVWSWQGAFPDF. The CDR3 DNA follows: TGTGTCTGGAGCTGGCAGGGGGCGTTTCCGGATTTT.